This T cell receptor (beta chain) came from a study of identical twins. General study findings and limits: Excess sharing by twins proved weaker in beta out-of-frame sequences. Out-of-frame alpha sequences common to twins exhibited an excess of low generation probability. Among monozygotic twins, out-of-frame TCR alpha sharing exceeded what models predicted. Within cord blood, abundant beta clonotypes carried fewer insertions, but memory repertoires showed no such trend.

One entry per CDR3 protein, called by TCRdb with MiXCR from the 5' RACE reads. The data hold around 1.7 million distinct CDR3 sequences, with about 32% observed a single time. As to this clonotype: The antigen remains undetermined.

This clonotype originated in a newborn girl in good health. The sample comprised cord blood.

This CDR3 reads CASSLGQGATYNEQFF. The CDR3 DNA sequence: TGCGCCAGCAGCTTGGGTCAGGGGGCAACCTACAATGAGCAGTTCTTC. J is TRBJ2-1 and V is TRBV5-1; 8 nucleotides align to TRBD1. The CDR3 consists of 16 residues. From germline, CDR1 is SGHRS and CDR2 YFSETQ. J was trimmed by 2 bases and V by 0 bases; bases with no gene match: 4.